This TCR beta chain came from a study of shared clonotypes between healthy human individuals. Naive CD8 cells were CD45RO-negative, positively selected for CCR7, excluding terminally differentiated effector memory CD45RA+ cells. Deletions cut 5 bases from V and 9 bases from J, with 14 bases between. The CDR3 loop spans 13 amino acids. Germline CDR1 and CDR2: SGHVS and FQNEAQ. Sequencing used immunoSEQ multiplex PCR; TCRdb keeps in-frame clones, though not all of them. This sample has some 2.1 million clones, with about 95% found just once. The rearrangement joins TRBV7-8 to TRBJ2-1; D gene ambiguous. This clonotype was sampled from a man aged 18 to 29 in good health. Material for sequencing was naive CD8+ T cells sorted from blood. In nucleotides, the CDR3 is TGTGCCAGCAGCACCATTGGCTCAGGTGAGCAGTTCTTC. This translates into CASSTIGSGEQFF.